This record covers a single T cell receptor beta chain. Its antigen remains unidentified. The entry originates in a study of STAT3 mutations in large granular lymphocyte leukemia. About the study: Roughly half the longitudinally sequenced T-LGLL patients had canonical STAT3 mutations. Notes on the study in general: In several patients, dominant TCR clone burden exceeded STAT3 mutant burden, suggesting STAT3 mutation arose secondarily. Sampling intervals varied between patients and samples. At least one immunodominant TCR beta clonotype appeared in every T-cell large granular lymphocyte leukemia patient.

Measured with immunoSEQ multiplex PCR; TCRdb has only the in-frame clones, and not every one. The repertoire includes around 4,700 clones, roughly 49% of them detected once, and about 80% sits in the top ten. This CDR3 has 14 residues. Per germline, CDR1 SQVTM and CDR2 ANQGSEA. V lost 4 bases, J lost 7 bases, and 17 bases lay in between. This chain joins TRBV29-1 and TRBJ2-1; tentatively, D is TRBD2 (6 bases). Sequenced sample: peripheral blood mononuclear cells. The origin of this receptor is a man aged 55 to 70 with T-cell large granular lymphocyte leukemia. Some clones in this sample may be carry-over from other donors' samples. CDR3: CSVASAPGWNEQFF. The CDR3 nucleotides read TGCAGCGTTGCTAGCGCGCCGGGATGGAATGAGCAGTTCTTC.